This T cell receptor (beta chain) was retrieved from a study of shared clonotypes between healthy human individuals. V was shortened by 2 bases and J by 15 bases, with 18 bases between the two germline ends. CDR1 is MDHEN and CDR2 is SYDVKM in the germline V gene. CDR3 length equals 13 residues. Naive CD8 cells lacked CD45RO, underwent positive selection for CCR7 and left out terminally differentiated effector memory CD45RA+ cells. Some clones are missing from TCRdb's copy, which holds only in-frame ones; the method was immunoSEQ multiplex PCR. The sample records some 630,000 clones, around 96% being singletons. This clone was observed once.

The sequenced sample consisted of naive CD8+ T cells sorted from blood. V usage is TRBV28 and J usage is TRBJ2-3, with TRBD1 as a possible D gene (5 bases). The clonotype originates from a woman aged 25 to 39 in good health. The CDR3 region has the DNA TGTGCCAGCAGTTTAGGTGACAGTGGGGAAGCATATTTT. Translating it yields CASSLGDSGEAYF. Based on the CDR3 plus reference TRBV28 and TRBJ2-3, the full variable domain is DVKVTQSSRYLVKRTGEKVFLECVQDMDHENMFWYRQDPGLGLRLIYFSYDVKMKEKGDIPEGYSVSREKKERFSLILESASTNQTSMYLCASSLGDSGEAYFGPGTRLTVL.